What follows describes a single T cell receptor (beta chain). The CDR3 consists of 14 residues. Germline V CDR1 and CDR2: SGHAT, FQDESV (reference sequence). V was trimmed by 2 bases and J by 8 bases, leaving 15 bases between them. Some clones are missing from TCRdb's copy, which holds only in-frame ones; the method was immunoSEQ multiplex PCR. Found here are 85,000 to 130,000 clones, roughly 93% of them singletons; the top ten hold 0.9%. This sample was included in a study of T cell changes during pregnancy in multiple sclerosis. The chain carries TRBV11-1 and TRBJ1-2; tentatively, D is TRBD1 (6 bases). The sequencing here drew on peripheral blood, taken before pregnancy. This receptor was taken from a female donor with multiple sclerosis, enrolled in a pregnancy study. CDR3 loop: CASSLTGTYQGYTF. The CDR3 nucleotides are TGTGCCAGCAGCTTAACAGGGACCTATCAGGGCTACACCTTC.